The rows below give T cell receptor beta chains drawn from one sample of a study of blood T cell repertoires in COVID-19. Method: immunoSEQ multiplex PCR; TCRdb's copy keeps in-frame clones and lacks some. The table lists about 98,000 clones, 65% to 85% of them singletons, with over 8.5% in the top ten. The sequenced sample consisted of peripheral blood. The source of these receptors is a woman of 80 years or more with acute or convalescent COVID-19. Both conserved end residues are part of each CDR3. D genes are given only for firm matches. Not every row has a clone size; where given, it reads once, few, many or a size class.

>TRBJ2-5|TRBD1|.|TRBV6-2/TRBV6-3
TGTGCCAGCAGTTACCCAACTGGGACAGGGCGGGGGACCCAGTACTTC
CASSYPTGTGRGTQYF
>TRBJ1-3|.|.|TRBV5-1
TGCGCCAGCAGCTTGGAAGGGAGGGGGAACACCATATATTTT
CASSLEGRGNTIYF
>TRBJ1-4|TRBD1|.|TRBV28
TGTGCCAGCAGTTCCTACAGGGGGAGTCGGGAAAAACTGTTTTTT
CASSSYRGSREKLFF
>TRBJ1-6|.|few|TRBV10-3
TGTGCCATCAGTGAGTCCAGGGATAATTCACCCCTCCACTTT
CAISESRDNSPLHF
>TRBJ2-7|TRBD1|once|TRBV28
TGTGCCATCCAAGGACAGGGAGGCTACGAGCAGTACTTC
CAIQGQGGYEQYF
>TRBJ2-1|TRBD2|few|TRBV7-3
TGTGCCAGCAGCTTATCCCCTAGCGGGGGGTACAATGAGCAGTTCTTC
CASSLSPSGGYNEQFF
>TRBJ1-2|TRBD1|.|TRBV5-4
TGTGCCAGCAGCTCTTATAGACAGGGGGCGAATGGCTACACCTTC
CASSSYRQGANGYTF
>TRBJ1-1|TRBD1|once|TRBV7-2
TGTGCCAGCAGCGTAACAGGGGGCTATGAAGCTTTCTTT
CASSVTGGYEAFF
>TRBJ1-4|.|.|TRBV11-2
TGTGCCAGCAGCTTAGGTACTCTTGCAACTAATGAAAAACTGTTTTTT
CASSLGTLATNEKLFF
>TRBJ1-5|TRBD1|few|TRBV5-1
TGCGCCAGCAGCCCCGGGACAGCACTCAATCAGCCCCAGCATTTT
CASSPGTALNQPQHF
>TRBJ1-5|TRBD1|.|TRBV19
TGTGCCAGTAGTATGGGCGGACAGGGCGGTCAGGCCCAGCATTTT
CASSMGGQGGQAQHF
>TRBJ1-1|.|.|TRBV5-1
TGCGCCAGCAGCTTTGGGCCAGGGAGGACTGAAGCTTTCTTT
CASSFGPGRTEAFF
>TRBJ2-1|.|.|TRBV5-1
TGCGCCAGCAGCTTGGCGACAGGATCTAATGAGCAGTTCTTC
CASSLATGSNEQFF
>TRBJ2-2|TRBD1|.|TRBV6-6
TGTGCCAGCTGGGCCGGACAGGGGGCTGGTGGGGAGCTGTTTTTT
CASWAGQGAGGELFF
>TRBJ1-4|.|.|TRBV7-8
TGTGCCAGCAGCCTGGCGGGGTTTGGTGAAAAACTGTTTTTT
CASSLAGFGEKLFF
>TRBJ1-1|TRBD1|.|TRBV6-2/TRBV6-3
TGTGCCAGCAGTTATCGACAGGGTGGGGTAGAAACTGAAGCTTTCTTT
CASSYRQGGVETEAFF
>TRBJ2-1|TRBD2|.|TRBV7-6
TGTGCCAGCAGCCCCAGGCCGATAGCGGGGATTTATGAGCAGTTCTTC
CASSPRPIAGIYEQFF
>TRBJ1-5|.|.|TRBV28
TGTGCCAGCAGTTTATCCGGGGGGGCCAGCAATCAGCCCCAGCATTTT
CASSLSGGASNQPQHF
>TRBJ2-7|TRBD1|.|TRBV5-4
TGTGCCAGCAGTGAGGGAGGGGGACAGGGGTCCTACGAGCAGTACTTC
CASSEGGGQGSYEQYF
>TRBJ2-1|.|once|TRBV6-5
TGTGCCACTAGGAAAGACAGATTGCAGTTCTTC
CATRKDRLQFF